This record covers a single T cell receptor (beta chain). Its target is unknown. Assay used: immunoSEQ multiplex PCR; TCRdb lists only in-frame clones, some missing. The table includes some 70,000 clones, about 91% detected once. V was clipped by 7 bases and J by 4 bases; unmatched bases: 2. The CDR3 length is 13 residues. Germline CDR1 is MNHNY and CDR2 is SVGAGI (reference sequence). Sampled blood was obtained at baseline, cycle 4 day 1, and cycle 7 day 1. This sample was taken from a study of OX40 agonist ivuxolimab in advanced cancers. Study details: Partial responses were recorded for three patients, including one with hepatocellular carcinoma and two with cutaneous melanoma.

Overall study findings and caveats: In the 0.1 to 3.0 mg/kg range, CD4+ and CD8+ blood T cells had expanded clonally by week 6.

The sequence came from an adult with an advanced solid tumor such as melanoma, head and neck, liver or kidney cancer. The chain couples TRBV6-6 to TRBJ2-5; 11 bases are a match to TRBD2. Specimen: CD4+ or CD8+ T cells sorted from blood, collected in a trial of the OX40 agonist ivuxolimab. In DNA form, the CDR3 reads TGTGCCAGCATCACTAGCGGGGGAGAGACCCAGTACTTC. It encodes CASITSGGETQYF.